This T cell receptor (beta chain) was sequenced during a study of preoperative IRX-2 immunotherapy in early breast cancer (dated by TCRdb to about 2019). About this clone itself: What antigen it recognizes has not been identified. Base quality data are lacking; no much larger clone is found one base away.

V has 1 base trimmed and J has 1 base trimmed; junction bases matching no gene number 6. Counted from cysteine to phenylalanine, this CDR3 has 17 amino acids. This entry keeps only the CDR3 DNA: 51 bases, framed from base 1. CDR1 and CDR2 (MNHEY, SMNVEV) derive from the germline V gene (reference sequence). Libraries were prepared through the immunoSEQ multiplex PCR assay. Drawn from immuneACCESS, this table holds only the in-frame rearrangements with V and J called that TCRdb kept. Clones are partly lost; checked studies trace under half to an unresolved V gene and leave the rest unexplained. The sample table records about 43,000 clones; about 95% of these occur just once. Together, the top ten hold around 1.6% of the sample. Taken with the paper, the label for treatment or condition translates to: preoperative locoregional IRX-2 cytokine immunotherapy. The samples were obtained from a phase Ib study that tested preoperative, locoregional IRX-2 cytokine immunotherapy meant to prime immune responses. Patients with early-stage breast cancer who were given IRX-2 before surgery served as donors.

This sequence originates from a human donor with breast cancer. This specimen consisted of tumor tissue, obtained after IRX-2 immunotherapy. The rearrangement joined TRBV27 to TRBJ2-2, and TRBD2 matches 7 of the central bases. In nucleotides, the sequence is TGTGCCAGCAGTTTATATGGGGACTACATGAACACCGGGGAGCTGTTTTTT. It codes for CASSLYGDYMNTGELFF.